This TCR beta chain appears in the sequencing data of a study of blood T cell repertoires in COVID-19. About the research overall: Acute and convalescent COVID-19 samples came from the United States, Italy and Spain. The cDNA or gDNA used as material had been derived from T cells, B-cell-depleted T cells, or PBMCs.

Original handling: Estimated nucleated cell counts came from reference gene primer amplification. Using immunoSEQ multiplex PCR, the repertoire was profiled, and TCRdb retains in-frame clones only, with some absent. Clonal size and the V and J genes are those of that table, whereas D and trimming came from the DNA. The sample lists around 380,000 clones, more than 75% seen once, with roughly 1.1% in the top ten. Germline-derived CDR1 and CDR2 are SNHLY and FYNNEI. The CDR3 totals 16 residues. After removal of 5 bases from V and 4 bases from J, the junction contained 9 bases not matched to a gene. What was sequenced was peripheral blood. The TCR comes from a human donor with acute or convalescent COVID-19. The donor label of this sample is uncertain. The chain recombines TRBV2 with TRBJ1-1; 11 bases fit TRBD1. The CDR3 DNA is TGTGCCAGCAGTCCTGAACCCGGGACAGGGGGCACTGAAGCTTTCTTT. It codes for CASSPEPGTGGTEAFF.